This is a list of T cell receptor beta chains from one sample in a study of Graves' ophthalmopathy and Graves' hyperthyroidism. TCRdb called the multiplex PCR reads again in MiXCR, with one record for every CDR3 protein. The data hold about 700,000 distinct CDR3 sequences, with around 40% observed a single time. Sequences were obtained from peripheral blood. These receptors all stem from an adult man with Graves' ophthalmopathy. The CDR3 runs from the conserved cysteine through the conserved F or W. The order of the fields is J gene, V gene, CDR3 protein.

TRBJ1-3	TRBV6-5	CASSRGTVNSGNTIYF
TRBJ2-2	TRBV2	CVSTRDRRNIGELFF
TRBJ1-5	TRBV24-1	CAPPRTGAGQPQHF
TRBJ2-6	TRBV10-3	CAISGRGGSGANVLTF
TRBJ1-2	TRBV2	CASSGDSSGYTF
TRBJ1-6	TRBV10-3	CASQPGTAMSPLHF
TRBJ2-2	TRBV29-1	CSVNPGRSNTGELFF
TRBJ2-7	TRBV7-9	CASSLDGTPLLEQYF
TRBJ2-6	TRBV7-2	CASSLVARRGSGANVLTF
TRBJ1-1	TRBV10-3	CAIRAANTGDTEAFF
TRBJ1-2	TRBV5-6	CASSFRQGGGYTF
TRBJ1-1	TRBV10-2	CAQGNTEAFF
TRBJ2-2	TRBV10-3	CAITLTNTGELFF
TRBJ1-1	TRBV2	CASSGTENLPAFF
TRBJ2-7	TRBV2	CASRVGNEQYF
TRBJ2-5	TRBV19	CASSSTGRSGTQYF
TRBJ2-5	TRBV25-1	CASSETPHSLQETQYF
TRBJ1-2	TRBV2	CASSWERLRNYGYTF